The sequence of this T cell receptor beta chain was determined in a study of T cell changes during pregnancy in multiple sclerosis. Germline V CDR1 and CDR2: SEHNR, FQNEAQ (reference sequence). The CDR3 is made up of 14 amino acids. Trimming cost V 2 bases and J 1 base, with 8 bases left between them. Profiled with immunoSEQ multiplex PCR; TCRdb holds only in-frame clones, not every one. The table has roughly 100,000 clones, more than 85% seen once; the top ten hold around 3%. The sample was peripheral blood, taken in the second trimester of pregnancy. This receptor was obtained from a female donor with multiple sclerosis, enrolled in a pregnancy study. V and J are TRBV7-9 and TRBJ1-1; D is possibly TRBD1 (6 bases). Here the CDR3 reads CASSLTGRNTEAFF. Written as DNA, the CDR3 is TGTGCCAGCAGCTTAACAGGGAGGAACACTGAAGCTTTCTTT.